Sequencing of this T cell receptor (beta chain) was carried out in a study of blood T cell repertoires in COVID-19. Study-wide background: Sites across the United States, Italy and Spain contributed samples from acute and convalescent COVID-19. Nucleic acid was either cDNA or gDNA, and it came from T cells, B-cell-depleted T cells, or PBMCs.

Germline V gives CDR1 SQVTM, CDR2 ANQGSEA. Trimming removed 6 bases from V and 5 bases from J, with 10 bases in between. The length of the CDR3 is 11 residues. Original data processing: Amplification from reference gene primers served as the basis for estimated nucleated cell counts. Data came from immunoSEQ multiplex PCR; TCRdb stores just in-frame clones and leaves some out. That table gives V, J and clone size, and the DNA gave D and trimming. This sample carries about 210,000 clones, around 82% of them seen once, and the ten largest clones take 7.2%. Sequences were obtained from peripheral blood. The rearrangement joins TRBV29-1 to TRBJ1-2, with D hard to call. The receptor comes from a woman in her 70s with acute or convalescent COVID-19. The CDR3 DNA sequence: TGCAGCGTCGACTCGGATTATGGCTACACCTTC. This encodes CSVDSDYGYTF.